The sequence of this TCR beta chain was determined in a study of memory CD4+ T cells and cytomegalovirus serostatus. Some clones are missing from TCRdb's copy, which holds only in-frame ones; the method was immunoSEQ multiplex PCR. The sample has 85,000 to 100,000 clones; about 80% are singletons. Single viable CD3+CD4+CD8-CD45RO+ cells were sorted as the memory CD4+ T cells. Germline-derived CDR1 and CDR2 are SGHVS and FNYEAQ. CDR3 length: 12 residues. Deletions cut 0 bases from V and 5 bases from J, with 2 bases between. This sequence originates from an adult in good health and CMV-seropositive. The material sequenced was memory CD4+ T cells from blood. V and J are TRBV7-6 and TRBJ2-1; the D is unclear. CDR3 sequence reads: CASSLADNEQFF. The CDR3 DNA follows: TGTGCCAGCAGCTTAGCCGACAATGAGCAGTTCTTC.